The entry that follows covers one TCR beta chain sequence. V lost 6 bases and J lost 0, with 12 bases in between. CDR1 is ENHRY and CDR2 is SYGVKD in the germline V gene. The CDR3 loop spans 15 amino acids. This table comes from immunoSEQ multiplex PCR, and its TCRdb copy is limited to in-frame clones, with some not included. Of about 82,000 clones listed, almost 85% are singletons. The data were taken from a study of blood T cell repertoires in COVID-19. Study in general: Spain, Italy and the United States supplied samples that represented acute and convalescent COVID-19.

The chain joins TRBV10-3 to TRBJ1-3; D is unclear. The clonotype originates from a man aged 50 to 59 with active or convalescent COVID-19. The sample was peripheral blood. CDR3 bases: TGTGCCATCAGCGCCTCGGAGAGCTCTGGAAACACCATATATTTT. It codes for CAISASESSGNTIYF.